This passage covers 28 T cell receptor beta chains from one sample sequenced in a study of T-cell reconstitution after alpha-beta-depleted transplantation in children. TCRbeta library construction was performed incorporating unique molecular identifiers. Using its own MiXCR run on the PCR reads, TCRdb lists one record per CDR3 protein. Of about 480,000 distinct CDR3 sequences listed, under 15% are singletons. The sequences come from PBMCs from the stem cell graft donor, collected from the stem cell graft. The receptor set was obtained from a human donor who donated a stem cell graft to a child with combined immunodeficiency.

The chain joins TRBV5-1 to TRBJ2-3; D gene ambiguous. Trimming left V 4 bases short and J 5 bases short, with 14 bases between. The CDR3 runs to 14 residues. Per the germline V gene, CDR1 is SGHRS and CDR2 is YFSETQ. The CDR3 nucleotides read TGCGCCAGCAGCCCTTCCCGAGCCGGAGATACGCAGTATTTT. Translated: CASSPSRAGDTQYF.

This clonotype showed up many times. The chain joins TRBV29-1 to TRBJ2-1; D may be TRBD2 (7 bases). The length of the CDR3 is 15 residues. CDR1 is SQVTM and CDR2 is ANQGSEA in the germline V gene. V was trimmed by 1 base and J by 13 bases, leaving 23 bases between them. CDR3 sequence (DNA): TGCAGCGTTGAAGTAGTGGGGGGGCGGGGGTCGACTCAGTTCTTC. This gives the protein CSVEVVGGRGSTQFF.

This chain connects TRBV7-2 to TRBJ2-7, with a weak D call TRBD1 (6 bases). The V gene's germline CDR1 is SGHTA and CDR2 FQGNSA. The CDR3 totals 15 residues. Trimming removed 5 bases at V and 2 bases at J, with 16 bases between. The CDR3 bases are TGTGCCAGCAGCCTTACTTGGGGGCTTACCTACGAGCAGTACTTC. Protein product: CASSLTWGLTYEQYF.

This clonotype was observed at least ten times. The V and J genes are TRBV12-3 or TRBV12-4 and TRBJ1-5, with D possibly TRBD1 on 5 matching bases. V shed 6 bases and J shed 3 bases, with 12 bases lying between them. The length of the CDR3 is 14 residues. CDR3 sequence (DNA): TGTGCCAGCAGCCCTGGGACGGTCAATCAGCCCCAGCATTTT. Its translation is CASSPGTVNQPQHF.

V and J are TRBV4-3 and TRBJ2-7; 8 bases fit TRBD1. With 2 bases clipped from V and 8 bases from J, the junction kept 5 bases outside the gene matches. There are 13 residues in the CDR3. Per germline, CDR1 LGHNA and CDR2 YSLEER. CDR3 DNA: TGCGCCAGCAGCCAATCGACAGGGGTACAGCAGTACTTC. Its protein is CASSQSTGVQQYF.

CDR3 loop: CACLSRADPNEKLFF. CDR3 DNA: TGTGCCTGCCTAAGTCGGGCCGATCCTAATGAAAAACTGTTTTTT. The genes are TRBV30 and TRBJ1-4; D gene unclear. This CDR3 contains 15 residues. V lost 6 bases and J lost 3, with 17 bases in between. From germline, CDR1 is GTSNPN and CDR2 SVGIG (reference sequence).

The chain is built from TRBV25-1 and TRBJ1-4; 11 bases line up with TRBD1. The CDR3 sequence is 16 residues long. V was clipped by 3 bases and J by 6 bases; unmatched bases: 6. Germline V CDR1 and CDR2: MGHDK, SYGVNS. CDR3 sequence (DNA): TGTGCCAGCAGTGATGTTTTGGGACAGGGGGATGAAAAACTGTTTTTT. Encoded protein: CASSDVLGQGDEKLFF.

This chain uses TRBV6-2 or TRBV6-3 with TRBJ2-7; D is possibly TRBD1 or TRBD2 (5 bases each). The CDR3 runs to 17 residues. Between the trimmed V and J ends, which lost 2 bases and 5 bases, there was a span of 22 bases. Germline V lookup: CDR1 MNHEY, CDR2 SVGEGT. In DNA form, the CDR3 reads TGTGCCAGCAGTTACAGAATCAGGGCGGGCATACTAGACGAGCAGTACTTC. Residues: CASSYRIRAGILDEQYF.

The chain combines TRBV18 with TRBJ2-3; D is perhaps TRBD2 (6 bases). CDR1 and CDR2 (germline): KGHSH, LQKENI. V was shortened by 5 bases and J by 4 bases, with 13 bases between the two germline ends. This CDR3 spans 14 amino acids. Here the CDR3 DNA reads TGTGCCAGCTCAGACCACGGGGGTGCAGATACGCAGTATTTT. Translation gives CASSDHGGADTQYF.

There are many counts of this clonotype. This chain uses TRBV7-4 with TRBJ2-1; 9 bases map to TRBD2. The V and J ends lost 1 base and 5 bases, in that order; junction bases with no gene match: 3. This CDR3 has 15 amino acids. Per germline, CDR1 SGHVT and CDR2 SQSDAQ. The CDR3 coding sequence is TGTGCCAGCAGCTTAGGGACTAGCGCGAACAATGAGCAGTTCTTC. This encodes CASSLGTSANNEQFF.

V and J are TRBV29-1 and TRBJ2-2; 12 bases agree with TRBD2. Trimming took 4 bases from V and 5 from J; bases not matched to a gene: 5. CDR1 and CDR2 (germline): SQVTM, ANQGSEA. The CDR3 is made up of 15 amino acids. CDR3 sequence: CSVGLAGGGTGELFF. CDR3 bases: TGCAGCGTTGGTCTAGCGGGAGGGGGTACCGGGGAGCTGTTTTTT.

This clonotype was seen only a few times. This sequence joins TRBV4-2 and TRBJ2-7; TRBD1 matches 7 bases. Germline-derived CDR1 and CDR2 are LGHNA and YNFKEQ. This CDR3 has 17 amino acids. V was pared by 5 bases and J by 2 bases, with 15 bases of the junction left unmatched. The CDR3 loop reads CASSIHFNRGSTYEQYF. The CDR3 DNA reads as TGTGCCAGCAGCATACACTTCAACAGGGGATCCACCTACGAGCAGTACTTC.

The chain couples TRBV24-1 to TRBJ2-1; the D gene is possibly TRBD1 (5 bases). V was trimmed by 4 bases and J by 0 bases, leaving 15 bases between them. The germline V gene has CDR1 KGHDR and CDR2 SFDVKD. The CDR3 covers 17 residues. The chain's CDR3 is CATSDPTTESSYNEQFF. CDR3 nucleotides: TGTGCCACCAGTGACCCCACGACAGAGAGCTCCTACAATGAGCAGTTCTTC.

With respect to this clonotype: The germline gene is not matched at one end of the junction; a read error may be the cause. V and J are TRBV12-3 or TRBV12-4 and TRBJ2-3, with 14 positions matching TRBD2. The CDR3 spans 19 residues. CDR3 protein: CTSSPGTSGRIHQGDTQYF. The DNA for the CDR3 is TGTACCAGCAGTCCTGGGACTAGCGGGAGAATTCACCAGGGAGATACGCAGTATTTT.

This clonotype has more than one count but fewer than ten. This rearrangement joins TRBV9 to TRBJ1-4; D is undetermined. Trimming stripped 0 bases from V and 5 bases from J, with 11 bases between. Germline V gene sequence: CDR1 SGDLS, CDR2 YYNGEE. The CDR3 is made up of 15 amino acids. In nucleotides, the CDR3 is TGTGCCAGCAGCGTAGTTGCAGGAGGGAATGAAAAACTGTTTTTT. Translated: CASSVVAGGNEKLFF.

This clonotype was seen at least ten times. The rearrangement joins TRBV12-3 or TRBV12-4 to TRBJ1-1, with D unresolved. Trimming cost V 2 bases and J 4 bases, with 11 bases left between them. The CDR3 totals 14 residues. The CDR3 DNA reads as TGTGCCAGCAGTTTACAGGTGGAGGGCACTGAAGCTTTCTTT. Translating it yields CASSLQVEGTEAFF.

The rearrangement links TRBV7-9 to TRBJ2-1; D might be TRBD1 (6 bases). This CDR3 has 12 residues. In germline, CDR1 is SEHNR, CDR2 FQNEAQ (reference sequence). V was clipped by 2 bases and J by 12 bases, with 11 bases between them. In DNA form, the CDR3 reads TGTGCCAGCAGCTTATACTTACAGGGGCAGTTCTTC. Its protein product is CASSLYLQGQFF.

V usage is TRBV5-1 and J usage is TRBJ2-3; D is possibly TRBD1 (6 bases). V was trimmed by 0 bases and J by 2 bases, leaving 10 bases between them. Germline values: CDR1 SGHRS, CDR2 YFSETQ. The CDR3 runs 15 residues. CDR3 coding DNA: TGCGCCAGCAGCTTGGAACAGGGAACCACAGATACGCAGTATTTT. As protein: CASSLEQGTTDTQYF.

This chain links TRBV9 with TRBJ1-2; D might be TRBD1 (6 bases). The CDR3 length is 13 residues. V was trimmed by 4 bases and J by 6 bases, leaving 13 bases between them. CDR1 and CDR2 from the germline V gene are SGDLS and YYNGEE. The CDR3 loop reads CASSNSGEHGYTF. CDR3 DNA sequence: TGTGCCAGCAGCAACTCAGGGGAACATGGCTACACCTTC.

The J gene is TRBJ2-7, the V gene TRBV5-1, with 11 bases aligning to TRBD2. The germline V gene has CDR1 SGHRS and CDR2 YFSETQ. J was trimmed by 0 bases and V by 0 bases; bases with no gene match: 5. This CDR3 has 17 amino acids. CDR3 nucleotide sequence: TGCGCCAGCAGCTTGGTTGTAACTAGCGGGGGCTCCTACGAGCAGTACTTC. Its translation: CASSLVVTSGGSYEQYF.

The genes are TRBV12-3 or TRBV12-4 and TRBJ2-3; D is tentatively TRBD1 or TRBD2 (5 bases each). CDR3 length equals 20 residues. V lost 1 base to trimming and J lost 2 bases, with 25 bases between them. For the CDR3, the DNA is TGTGCCAGCAGTTTAGAGGGTTTGGGACCACTCCCAGGGTACACAGATACGCAGTATTTT. Amino acids: CASSLEGLGPLPGYTDTQYF.

The chain couples TRBV5-6 to TRBJ2-3; 8 bases are shared with TRBD1. The J segment lost 10 bases and the V segment lost 0 bases, leaving 7 bases of the junction unmatched. This CDR3 has 14 residues. Germline-derived CDR1 and CDR2 are SGHDT and YYEEEE. The DNA for the CDR3 is TGTGCCAGCAGCTTGGGGACAGGGATTATAGCGCAGTATTTT. Translated, it gives CASSLGTGIIAQYF.

There are a few counts of this clonotype. V is TRBV9 and J is TRBJ2-7; either TRBD1 or TRBD2 may fit D (5 bases each). The ends were cut back, 0 bases at V and 6 bases at J, with 13 bases in the middle. Per the germline V gene, CDR1 is SGDLS and CDR2 is YYNGEE. This CDR3 has 14 amino acids. Written as DNA, the CDR3 is TGTGCCAGCAGCGTAGGGGTGGGGGTAACCGAGCAGTACTTC. Amino acid sequence: CASSVGVGVTEQYF. The full variable domain, in which reference TRBV9 and TRBJ2-7 provide the parts outside the CDR3, is DSGVTQTPKHLITATGQRVTLRCSPRSGDLSVYWYQQSLDQGLQFLIQYYNGEERAKGNILERFSAQQFPDLHSELNLSSLELGDSALYFCASSVGVGVTEQYFGPGTRLTVT.

Ten or more counts support this clonotype. The rearrangement links TRBV29-1 to TRBJ2-7, with D perhaps given as TRBD1 or TRBD2 (5 bases each). Germline CDR1 and CDR2: SQVTM and ANQGSEA. There are 14 residues in the CDR3. The V and J ends lost 4 bases and 1 base respectively, with 14 bases between them. Here the CDR3 DNA reads TGCAGCGTTGGTGGTGGGGGTTCTTCCTACGAGCAGTACTTC. Translated: CSVGGGGSSYEQYF.

The chain joins TRBV9 to TRBJ2-3; D unresolved. The V and J ends lost 4 bases and 6 bases respectively, with 18 bases between them. The germline V gene encodes CDR1 SGDLS and CDR2 YYNGEE. The length of the CDR3 is 15 residues. This CDR3 reads CASSPVSVFTDTQYF. CDR3 DNA sequence: TGTGCCAGCAGCCCAGTCTCGGTATTTACGGATACGCAGTATTTT.

This clonotype showed up many times. J is TRBJ2-5 and V is TRBV10-3; D ambiguous. Germline assignment: CDR1 ENHRY and CDR2 SYGVKD. Trimming pared 2 bases from V and 5 bases from J, leaving 9 bases between. This CDR3 region has 13 residues. DNA for the CDR3: TGTGCCATCAGTGAGGAGCGACACGAGACCCAGTACTTC. Protein sequence: CAISEERHETQYF.

The rearrangement joins TRBV12-3 or TRBV12-4 to TRBJ1-3; 12 nucleotides align to TRBD1. The CDR3 runs 16 residues. With V trimmed by 3 bases and J by 12 bases, 12 bases remained unmatched. In nucleotides, the CDR3 is TGTGCCAGCAGTTTTTCCGGGACAGGGGGCTCTGGAAACATATATTTT. It yields the protein CASSFSGTGGSGNIYF.

As to this clonotype: One end of the junction fails to match germline, which may point to a read error. The chain uses TRBV9 and TRBJ2-1, with D perhaps TRBD1 or TRBD2 (5 bases each). The germline V gene encodes CDR1 SGDLS and CDR2 YYNGEE. There are 14 residues in the CDR3. The CDR3 region is CASTVGDGYNEQFF. The CDR3 nucleotides read TGTGCCAGCACCGTAGGGGACGGCTACAATGAGCAGTTCTTC. Filled out from reference TRBV9 and TRBJ2-1, the complete variable domain reads DSGVTQTPKHLITATGQRVTLRCSPRSGDLSVYWYQQSLDQGLQFLIQYYNGEERAKGNILERFSAQQFPDLHSELNLSSLELGDSALYFCASTVGDGYNEQFFGPGTRLTVL.